This TCR beta chain appears in the sequencing data of a study of T cell responses to AZD1222 COVID-19 vaccine (dated by TCRdb to the early 2020s). Background for the entire study: AZD1222 recipients whose second dose came at about 4 weeks and those whose second dose came at about 12 weeks were combined into one group, since spike-specific TCR depth and breadth did not differ between the two schedules. TCR sequencing was performed for 230 to 250 trial participants, of whom about 200 were given two doses of AZD1222 and around 25 were given two doses of MenACWY control vaccine. Trial participants were enrolled by age into subgroups of 18-55, 56-69 and 70-plus years, and around 150, 29 and 61 TCR-sequenced participants, respectively, were included in these subgroups. Overall study results and their limits: The whole spike protein was spanned by vaccine-associated CD4 TCRs, and dominant responses were seen in regions 160-218 and 743-854. Conclusions about previously exposed vaccinees are limited because only six or seven AZD1222 recipients were SARS-CoV-2 seropositive at baseline. Epitopes outside the regions mutated in the B.1.351 and B.1.1.7 variants were reportedly recognized by nearly half of the unique spike-specific TCRs. After two AZD1222 doses, both the breadth and the depth of spike-specific TCRs were significantly higher than at day 0 and than in MenACWY recipients. Participants were mostly white British, with more females than males. The authors suggested clonal diversity may have been underestimated. In the small 56-69-year group, the increase in depth fell short of significance, most likely because of low power. Because no day 14 peak-response samples were available, repertoires were characterized only after the peak T cell response.

Comment on this clone: Its antigen remains unidentified. Base qualities are not recorded, but no much larger clone differs from it by a single base.

Between the V and J ends, shortened by 0 bases and 5 bases respectively, the junction contains 17 bases. The CDR3, from cysteine to phenylalanine, totals 16 residues. Here the CDR3 DNA is all that survives: 48 bases in frame from base 1. Via the germline V gene (reference sequence), CDR1 is SGHKS and CDR2 YYEKEE. What the time point label conveys for this sample: baseline before first vaccination. Vaccinee samples were obtained from the UK trials COV001 and COV002, which included a single-blind randomized controlled phase 2/3 trial of AZD1222 (ChAdOx1 nCoV-19) in healthy adults. For TCRbeta chain sequencing, PBMC samples were collected from trial participants at day 0 and at day 28 after the second dose. The CDR3 regions of human TCRbeta chains were analyzed by immunosequencing. Per the original workflow: Repertoire TCRs were matched against a reference library of SARS-CoV-2-specific TCRs generated with the MIRA antigen-specificity platform. Breadth was defined as the fraction of unique TCRs that were SARS-CoV-2-associated, and depth was defined as the fraction of total T cells that were SARS-CoV-2-associated. Using the MIRA data, every spike-specific TCR was mapped to the spike region that the TCR reacted to and assigned to either a CD4 or a CD8 class. Log10-transformed breadth and depth values were compared by one-way ANOVA with Sidak's multiple comparisons tests. TCRdb carries this immuneACCESS record with in-frame sequences only. Its versions omit some clonotypes, under half of them owing to an unresolved V gene in the studies checked, with the rest unexplained. V and J calls and clone size are as listed in that table; D and trimming were resolved from the DNA. In all, the sample holds roughly 120,000 clones, and 85% to 95% of those were seen once. Of the sample, 7.8% falls within the top ten clones.

This TCR was recovered from an adult in good health. The source was peripheral blood, collected on day 0 of AZD1222 vaccination. This receptor chain uses TRBV5-5 and TRBJ1-1, with the D gene call left open. The sequence in DNA is TGTGCCAGCAGCTTGGGGGATCAAAGACTGCAGACTGAAGCTTTCTTT. Protein translation: CASSLGDQRLQTEAFF.